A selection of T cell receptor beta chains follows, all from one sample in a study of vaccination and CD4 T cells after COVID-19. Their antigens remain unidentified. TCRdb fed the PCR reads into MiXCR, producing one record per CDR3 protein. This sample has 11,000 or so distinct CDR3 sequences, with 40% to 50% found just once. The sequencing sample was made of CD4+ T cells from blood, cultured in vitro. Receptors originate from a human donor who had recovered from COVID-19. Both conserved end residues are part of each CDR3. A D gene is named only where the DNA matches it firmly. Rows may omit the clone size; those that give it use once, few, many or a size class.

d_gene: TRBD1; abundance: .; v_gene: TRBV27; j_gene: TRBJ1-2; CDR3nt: TGTGCCAGCAGGACAGGGAACTATGGCTACACCTTC; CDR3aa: CASRTGNYGYTF
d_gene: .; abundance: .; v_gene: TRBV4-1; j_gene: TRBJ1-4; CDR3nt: TGCGCCAGCAGCCAAAGGACAATGGAAAAACTGTTTTTT; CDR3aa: CASSQRTMEKLFF
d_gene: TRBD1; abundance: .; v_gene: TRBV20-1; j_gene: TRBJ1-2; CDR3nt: TGCAGTGCTACGCCAAGGAGGACAGGCGCATACTATGGCTACACCTTC; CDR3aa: CSATPRRTGAYYGYTF
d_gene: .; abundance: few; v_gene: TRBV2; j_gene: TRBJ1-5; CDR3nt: TGTGCCAGCCGGAGGGGGGGACATCAGCCCCAGCATTTT; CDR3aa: CASRRGGHQPQHF
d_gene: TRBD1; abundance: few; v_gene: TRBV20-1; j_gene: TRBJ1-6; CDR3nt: TGCAGTGCTACTGGACAGGGGAGAAATTCACCCCTCCACTTT; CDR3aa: CSATGQGRNSPLHF
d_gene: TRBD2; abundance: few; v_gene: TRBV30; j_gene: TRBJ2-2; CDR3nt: TGTGCCTGGAGACCTTCGGGGGAGGGCGGGGAGCTGTTTTTT; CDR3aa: CAWRPSGEGGELFF
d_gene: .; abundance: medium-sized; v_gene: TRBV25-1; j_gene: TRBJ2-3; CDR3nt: TGTGCCAGCGGATTGGGGGCGGGGAGCACAGATACGCAGTATTTT; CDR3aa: CASGLGAGSTDTQYF
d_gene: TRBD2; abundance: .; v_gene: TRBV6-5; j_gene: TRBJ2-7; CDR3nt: TGTGCCAGCAGTTACGCGGGGGGACTAGCGGGCGTCTACGAGCAGTACTTC; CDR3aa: CASSYAGGLAGVYEQYF
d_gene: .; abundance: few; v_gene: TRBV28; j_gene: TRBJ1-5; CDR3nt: TGTGCCAGCAGTTTGACGGATCAGCCCCAGCATTTT; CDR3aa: CASSLTDQPQHF
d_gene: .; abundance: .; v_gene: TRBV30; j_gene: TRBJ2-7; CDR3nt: TGTGCCTGGGGCAGGGGTCCCCGGACGGGGGAGCAGTACTTC; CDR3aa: CAWGRGPRTGEQYF
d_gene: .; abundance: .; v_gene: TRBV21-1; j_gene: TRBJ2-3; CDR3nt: TGTGCCAGCAGCAAAGCGCATAGTCTGTACACAGATACGCAGTATTTT; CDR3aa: CASSKAHSLYTDTQYF
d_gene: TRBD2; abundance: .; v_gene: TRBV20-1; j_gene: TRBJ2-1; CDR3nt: TGCAGTGCTGGAGGGACTAGCGGGATGTTGTCCTACAATGAGCAGTTCTTC; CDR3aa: CSAGGTSGMLSYNEQFF
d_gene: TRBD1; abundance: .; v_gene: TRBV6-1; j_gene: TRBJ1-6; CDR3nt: TGTGCCAGCAGTACCGAAACCGGGACAGGGAATTCACCCCTCCACTTT; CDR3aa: CASSTETGTGNSPLHF
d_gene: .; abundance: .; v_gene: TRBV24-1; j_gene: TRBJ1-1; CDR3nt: TGTGCCACCACCGACGGACAGCCGAACACTGAAGCTTTCTTT; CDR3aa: CATTDGQPNTEAFF
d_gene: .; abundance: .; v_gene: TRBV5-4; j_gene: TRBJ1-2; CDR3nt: TGTGCCAGCAGCCAGGACAGTCGAGGCGGCTACACCTTC; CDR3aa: CASSQDSRGGYTF
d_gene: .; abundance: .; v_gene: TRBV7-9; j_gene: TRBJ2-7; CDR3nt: TGTGCCAGCAGCCCCCCGGGACGCTTCTACGAGCAGTACTTC; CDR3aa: CASSPPGRFYEQYF
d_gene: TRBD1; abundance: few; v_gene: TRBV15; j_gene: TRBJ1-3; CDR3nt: TGTGCCACTTCAGGGACAGGGGTTACCTTCTCTGGAAACACCATATATTTT; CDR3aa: CATSGTGVTFSGNTIYF
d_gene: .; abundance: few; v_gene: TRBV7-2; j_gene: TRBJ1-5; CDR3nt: TGTGCCAGCAGCACAAAGGGGCTTAATCAGCCCCAGCATTTT; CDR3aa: CASSTKGLNQPQHF
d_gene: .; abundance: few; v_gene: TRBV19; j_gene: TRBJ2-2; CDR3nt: TGTGCCAGTCTTCCGGGGCACGGCACCGGGGAGCTGTTTTTT; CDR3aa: CASLPGHGTGELFF
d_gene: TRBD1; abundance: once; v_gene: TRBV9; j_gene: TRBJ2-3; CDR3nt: TGTGCCAGCAGCGTCCGGACAGGGTTCACAGATACGCAGTATTTT; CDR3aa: CASSVRTGFTDTQYF
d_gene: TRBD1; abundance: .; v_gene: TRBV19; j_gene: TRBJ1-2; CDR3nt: TGTGCCAGTAGTATAGGCAGGGGGCTTGACGGCTACACCTTC; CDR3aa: CASSIGRGLDGYTF
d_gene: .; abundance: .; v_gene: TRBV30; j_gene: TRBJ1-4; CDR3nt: TGTGCCTGGAGTCCCGGAGGGAGTGAAAGGCTGTTTTTT; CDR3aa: CAWSPGGSERLFF
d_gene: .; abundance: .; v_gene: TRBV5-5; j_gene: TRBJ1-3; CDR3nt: TGTGCCAGCAGCTCGATAACAGGGACTGGAAACACCATATATTTT; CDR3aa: CASSSITGTGNTIYF
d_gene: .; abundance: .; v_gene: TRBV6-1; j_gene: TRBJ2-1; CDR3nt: TGTGCCAGCAGAGACTTCGGACTAAACAATGAGCAGTTCTTC; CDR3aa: CASRDFGLNNEQFF
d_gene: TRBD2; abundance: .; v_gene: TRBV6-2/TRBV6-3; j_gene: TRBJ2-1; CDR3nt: TGTGCCAGCATTGCTAGCGGGAGTTTGTTTGAGCAGTTCTTC; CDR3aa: CASIASGSLFEQFF
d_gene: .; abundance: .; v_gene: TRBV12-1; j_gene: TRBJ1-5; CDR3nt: TGTGCCAGCAGCTTTGGGGGGGCCAGCAATCAGCCCCAGCATTTT; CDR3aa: CASSFGGASNQPQHF
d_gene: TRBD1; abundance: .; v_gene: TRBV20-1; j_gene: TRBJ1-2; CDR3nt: TGCAGTGCCCCGGACAGGGGCTATGGCTACACCTTC; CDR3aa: CSAPDRGYGYTF
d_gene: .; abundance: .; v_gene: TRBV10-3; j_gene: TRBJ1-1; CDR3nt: TGTGCCATCAGTGAATCGGGGCGCCCTGAAGCTTTCTTT; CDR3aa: CAISESGRPEAFF
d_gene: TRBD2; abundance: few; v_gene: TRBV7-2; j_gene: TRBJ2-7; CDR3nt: TGTGCCAGCAGACTAGCGGGGACCTACGAGCAGTACTTC; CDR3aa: CASRLAGTYEQYF
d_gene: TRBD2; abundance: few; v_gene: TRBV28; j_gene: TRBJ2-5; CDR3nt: TGTGCCAGCACCTTGAGGCCGGGACTACTTCAGACCCAGTACTTC; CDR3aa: CASTLRPGLLQTQYF
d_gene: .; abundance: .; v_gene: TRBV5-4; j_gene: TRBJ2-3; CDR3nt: TGTGCCAGCAGCTCGGCAGGGTCGGGGGCCGTGGATACGCAGTATTTT; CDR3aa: CASSSAGSGAVDTQYF
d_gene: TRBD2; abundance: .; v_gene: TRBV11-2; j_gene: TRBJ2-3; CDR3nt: TGTGCCAGCAGCTTAAGAGGGACTAGCGGGAGTAGGGCAGATACGCAGTATTTT; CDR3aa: CASSLRGTSGSRADTQYF
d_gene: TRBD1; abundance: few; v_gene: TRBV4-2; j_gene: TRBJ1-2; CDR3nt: TGTGCCAGCAGCCAAGGGGAGGGGGCGCGTGGCTACACCTTC; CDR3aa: CASSQGEGARGYTF
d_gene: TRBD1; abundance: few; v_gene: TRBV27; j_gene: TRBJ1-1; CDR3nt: TGTGCCAGCAGCACAGGGGAGAGGACTGAAGCTTTCTTT; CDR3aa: CASSTGERTEAFF
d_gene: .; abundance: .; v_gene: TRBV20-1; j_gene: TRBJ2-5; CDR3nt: TGCAGTGCCGCTAGAGGGGCGCGGAGGACATCTCATCAAGAGACCCAGTACTTC; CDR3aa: CSAARGARRTSHQETQYF
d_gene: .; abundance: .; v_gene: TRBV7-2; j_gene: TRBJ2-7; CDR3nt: TGTGCCAGCAGCTCCCAGGGGGGGAACTACGAGCAGTACTTC; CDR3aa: CASSSQGGNYEQYF
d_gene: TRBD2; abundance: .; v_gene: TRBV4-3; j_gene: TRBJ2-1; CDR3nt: TGCGCCATCCGAAACAATTCAGCGGGAGGTAGGTCCTACAATGAGCAGTTCTTC; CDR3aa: CAIRNNSAGGRSYNEQFF
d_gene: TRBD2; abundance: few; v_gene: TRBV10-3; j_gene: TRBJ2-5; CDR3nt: TGTGCCATGAGTTCTAGCGGGGGGAACCAAGAGACCCAGTACTTC; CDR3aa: CAMSSSGGNQETQYF
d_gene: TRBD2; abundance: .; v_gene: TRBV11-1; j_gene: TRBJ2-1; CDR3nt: TGTGCCAGCAGCTTCCGACTAGCGGGGGGTGTGGAGCAGTTCTTC; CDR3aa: CASSFRLAGGVEQFF
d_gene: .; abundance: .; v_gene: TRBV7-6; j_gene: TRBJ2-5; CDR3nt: TGTGCCAGCAGAGACAGCCCCCAAGAGACCCAGTACTTC; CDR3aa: CASRDSPQETQYF
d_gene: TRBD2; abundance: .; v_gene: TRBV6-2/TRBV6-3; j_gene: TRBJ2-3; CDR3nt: TGTGCCAGCAGTTACGTAGCGGGAGGGCGGACGCAGTATTTT; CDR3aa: CASSYVAGGRTQYF
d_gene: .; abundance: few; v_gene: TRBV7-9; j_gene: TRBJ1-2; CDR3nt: TGTGCCAGCAGCCCGGGAAGGGGGGGTGGCTACACCTTC; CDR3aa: CASSPGRGGGYTF
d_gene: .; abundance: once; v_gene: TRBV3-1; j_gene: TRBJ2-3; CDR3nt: TGTGCCAGCAGCCAAGGTCCCTTAGTGGGAGGTTTTTCGGATACGCAGTATTTT; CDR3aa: CASSQGPLVGGFSDTQYF
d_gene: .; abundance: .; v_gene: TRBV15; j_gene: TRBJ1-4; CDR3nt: TGTGCCACCAGCAGAGTGGGAAGTGTGGGTGAAAAACTGTTTTTT; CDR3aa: CATSRVGSVGEKLFF
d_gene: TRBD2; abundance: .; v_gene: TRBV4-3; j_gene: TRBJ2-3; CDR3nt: TGCGCCAGCAGCCAAGATTATAGCGGGGAAACAGATACGCAGTATTTT; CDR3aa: CASSQDYSGETDTQYF
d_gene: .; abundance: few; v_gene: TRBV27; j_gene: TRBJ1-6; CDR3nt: TGTGCCAGCAGTTTATCCCATGGACAGTACGGTTCACCCCTCCACTTT; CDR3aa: CASSLSHGQYGSPLHF
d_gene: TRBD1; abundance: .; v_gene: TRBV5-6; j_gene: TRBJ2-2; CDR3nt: TGTGCCAGCAGCGTCAAATGGGGACAGACCGGGGAGCTGTTTTTT; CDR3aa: CASSVKWGQTGELFF
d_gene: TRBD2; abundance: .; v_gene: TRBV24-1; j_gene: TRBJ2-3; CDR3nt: TGTGCCACCAGTGATCAACGCGGGGGAGGCGCAGATACGCAGTATTTT; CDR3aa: CATSDQRGGGADTQYF
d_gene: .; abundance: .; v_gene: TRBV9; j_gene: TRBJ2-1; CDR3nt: TGTGCCAGCAGCGTCTACGAGGTCAATGAGCAGTTCTTC; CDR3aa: CASSVYEVNEQFF
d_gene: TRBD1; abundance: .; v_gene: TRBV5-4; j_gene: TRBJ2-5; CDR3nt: TGTGCCAGCAGCTCTAGACAGGGGGAGACCCAGTACTTC; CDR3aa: CASSSRQGETQYF